Each of the 5 T cell receptor beta chains below was sequenced from the same sample in a study of regulatory T cells in long-lasting Graves disease. Building the TCR beta libraries relied on iRepertoire HTBI primers, and CDR3 regions underwent Arm-PCR. In TCRdb, the multiplex PCR reads were re-called with MiXCR into one record per CDR3 protein. The sample holds roughly 610,000 distinct CDR3 sequences, less than 20% seen once. Time point reported: newly diagnosed GD, antithyroid drugs for less than 3 months. With RNA extracted from PBMCs as input, the TCR library was made. This sample was also put to use in a study of T cells in Graves' hyperthyroidism and ophthalmopathy.

Sequenced material: peripheral blood mononuclear cells (PBMCs), taken at new diagnosis, from a patient treated with antithyroid drugs. These receptors were taken from a woman in her 30s with Graves disease.

This clonotype came up many times. The chain links TRBV28 to TRBJ1-2, with 8 positions matching TRBD1. Germline V gene lookup returns CDR1 MDHEN and CDR2 SYDVKM. This CDR3 contains 15 residues. Losses at the gene ends were 7 bases for V and 3 bases for J; bases not matched to a gene: 10. CDR3 loop: CASIPGDRRDYGYTF. The CDR3 DNA sequence: TGTGCCAGCATTCCGGGGGACAGGCGGGACTATGGCTACACCTTC.

The chain joins TRBV27 to TRBJ2-3; TRBD2 matches at 8 bases. The ends lost 4 bases at V and 0 bases at J; junction bases unmatched: 6. The V gene's germline CDR1 is MNHEY and CDR2 SMNVEV (reference sequence). The CDR3 is 16 residues long. The CDR3, as DNA: TGTGCCAGCAGTTCCGTAGCGGGGTATAGCACAGATACGCAGTATTTT. Its translation is CASSSVAGYSTDTQYF.

In its sample, this clonotype was seen many times. The chain combines TRBV11-2 with TRBJ2-7; 8 positions agree with TRBD1. Germline V gene data show CDR1 as SGHAT and CDR2 as FQNNGV. The V gene end was trimmed by 6 bases and the J gene end by 4 bases; junction bases not matched to a gene: 5. This CDR3 spans 13 amino acids. The CDR3 loop reads CASSSDRGYEQYF. DNA of the CDR3: TGTGCCAGCAGTTCCGACAGGGGTTACGAGCAGTACTTC.

Note on this clonotype: Just one base apart from a much larger clone, this may be a read error. The J gene is TRBJ2-1, the V gene TRBV6-1; D remains unclear. Deletions cut 1 base from V and 3 bases from J, with 4 bases between. The CDR3 sequence is 13 residues long. Germline values: CDR1 MNHNS, CDR2 SASEGT. The CDR3 protein is CASSEGHYNEQFF. The CDR3 nucleotides are TGTGCCAGCAGTGAAGGACACTACAATGAGCAGTTCTTC.

About this clonotype itself: This may be a read error, as it is one base from a much larger clone. This chain connects TRBV28 to TRBJ2-4; D gene ambiguous. The CDR3 loop spans 15 amino acids. V was clipped by 4 bases and J by 3 bases, with 13 bases between them. Germline V CDR1 and CDR2: MDHEN, SYDVKM. The CDR3 nucleotides read TGTGCCAGCAGTTCGGCGGCTCTAGACAAAAACATTCAGTACTTC. It translates to CASSSAALDKNIQYF.